These T cell receptor beta chains were read from a single sample in a study of cytomegalovirus exposure and HLA in healthy donors. Measured with immunoSEQ multiplex PCR; TCRdb has only the in-frame clones, and not every one. The sample consists of 150,000 to 200,000 clones, over 70% of them appearing once. The sample taken for sequencing was PBMCs. The receptor source for this set is a male donor in good health and CMV-seronegative. Both conserved end residues are part of each CDR3. The D gene is left open where the match is weak. Clone size, where shown, is once, few, many, or a class for clones that have expanded.

J | V | size | D | CDR3 | DNA
TRBJ2-7 | TRBV29-1 | NA | TRBD1 | CSVRQGSYEQYF | TGCAGCGTTCGACAGGGTTCCTACGAGCAGTACTTC
TRBJ2-7 | TRBV18 | few | NA | CASSPPGHRFEQYF | TGTGCCAGCTCACCACCGGGACACCGGTTCGAGCAGTACTTC
TRBJ2-1 | TRBV2 | NA | TRBD1 | CASSEARTGIVGEQFF | TGTGCCAGCAGTGAAGCCAGGACAGGGATAGTCGGGGAGCAGTTCTTC
TRBJ2-2 | TRBV5-1 | NA | TRBD1 | CASSRQGADTGELFF | TGCGCCAGCAGCCGACAGGGGGCGGACACCGGGGAGCTGTTTTTT
TRBJ2-1 | TRBV11-2 | NA | TRBD2 | CASSALAGGRVNEQFF | TGTGCCAGCAGCGCTCTAGCGGGAGGCCGGGTCAATGAGCAGTTCTTC
TRBJ1-1 | TRBV2 | NA | TRBD1 | CASTKARQGDEAFF | TGTGCCAGCACCAAAGCGAGGCAGGGGGACGAAGCTTTCTTT
TRBJ2-7 | TRBV27 | NA | TRBD2 | CASSLAGDYYEQYF | TGTGCCAGCAGTTTAGCGGGGGATTACTACGAGCAGTACTTC
TRBJ1-4 | TRBV7-2 | NA | TRBD1 | CASSLKGQGELFF | TGTGCCAGCAGCTTGAAGGGACAGGGGGAACTGTTTTTC
TRBJ2-7 | TRBV2 | NA | NA | CASSESADGSYEQYF | TGTGCCAGCAGTGAATCTGCAGATGGCTCCTACGAGCAGTACTTC
TRBJ2-7 | TRBV5-6 | few | TRBD2 | CASSTYLGGEGRGAQQYF | TGTGCCAGCAGCACCTACCTGGGGGGGGAGGGGCGAGGGGCGCAGCAGTACTTC
TRBJ2-7 | TRBV7-3 | once | TRBD1 | CASSLTGQSRYEQYF | TGTGCCAGCAGCTTAACGGGACAGTCTCGGTACGAGCAGTACTTC
TRBJ1-2 | TRBV7-9 | NA | TRBD1 | CASSSSPGQGVDYGYTF | TGTGCCAGCAGCTCATCCCCGGGACAGGGGGTCGACTATGGCTACACCTTC
TRBJ2-3 | TRBV7-2 | NA | TRBD2 | CASSFRLAGGTDTQYF | TGTGCCAGCAGCTTCAGACTAGCGGGGGGCACAGATACGCAGTATTTT
TRBJ1-1 | TRBV5-6 | NA | TRBD1 | CASSLLGGAPHTEAFF | TGTGCCAGCAGCTTGTTAGGGGGCGCACCTCACACTGAAGCTTTCTTT
TRBJ1-4 | TRBV30 | few | NA | CAWSVDRSRSEKLFF | TGTGCCTGGAGCGTAGACAGGAGCCGCAGTGAAAAACTGTTTTTT
TRBJ1-5 | TRBV6-6 | NA | NA | CASSYSGGSNQPQHF | TGTGCCAGCAGTTACTCGGGGGGAAGCAATCAGCCCCAGCATTTT
TRBJ2-6 | TRBV30 | NA | TRBD1 | CAWTGGVVLTF | TGTGCCTGGACAGGGGGCGTTGTCCTGACTTTC
TRBJ1-5 | TRBV9 | few | TRBD1 | CASSVGTGFNSNQPQHF | TGTGCCAGCAGCGTAGGGACAGGATTTAATAGCAATCAGCCCCAGCATTTT
TRBJ2-7 | TRBV30 | NA | NA | CACPRPGGGDEQYF | TGTGCCTGTCCTCGCCCAGGGGGAGGCGACGAGCAGTACTTC
TRBJ2-2 | TRBV9 | NA | NA | CASSVGWQGPAGELFF | TGTGCCAGCAGCGTAGGTTGGCAGGGCCCCGCCGGGGAGCTGTTTTTT
TRBJ2-5 | TRBV2 | NA | TRBD2 | CAGGGMETQYF | TGTGCCGGGGGGGGAATGGAGACCCAGTACTTC
TRBJ2-7 | TRBV18 | NA | TRBD2 | CASSRNSGGAGNEQYF | TGTGCCAGCTCACGTAATAGCGGGGGCGCTGGGAACGAGCAGTACTTC
TRBJ2-7 | TRBV27 | NA | TRBD2 | CASSYAGGGRGTAYEQYF | TGTGCCAGCAGTTACGCGGGGGGGGGCAGGGGGACCGCATACGAGCAGTACTTC
TRBJ2-3 | TRBV30 | NA | TRBD2 | CAWSRIAGVSDTQYF | TGTGCCTGGAGCCGGATAGCGGGAGTGTCAGATACGCAGTATTTT
TRBJ2-3 | TRBV5-6 | NA | NA | CASRPTGLRTDTQYF | TGTGCCAGCAGACCCACAGGTCTACGCACAGATACGCAGTATTTT
TRBJ2-1 | TRBV9 | NA | TRBD1 | CASSVAGTGGYNEQFF | TGTGCCAGCAGCGTGGCAGGGACAGGAGGCTACAATGAGCAGTTCTTC
TRBJ1-2 | TRBV20-1 | NA | NA | CSARGGYGYTF | TGCAGTGCTAGAGGAGGGTACGGCTACACCTTC
TRBJ2-1 | TRBV28 | NA | TRBD2 | CASSPTPSGGYNEQFF | TGTGCCAGCAGTCCCACCCCTAGCGGGGGCTACAATGAGCAGTTCTTC
TRBJ2-1 | TRBV14 | NA | TRBD2 | CASSLNGGSTYNEQFF | TGTGCCAGCAGCTTAAACGGGGGGAGCACCTACAATGAGCAGTTCTTC
TRBJ2-2 | TRBV25-1 | NA | TRBD1 | CASSEPDREPGELFF | TGTGCCAGCAGTGAACCCGACAGGGAGCCCGGGGAGCTGTTTTTT
TRBJ1-1 | TRBV18 | NA | NA | CASSVLQGWVAEAFF | TGTGCCAGCTCGGTCCTCCAGGGGTGGGTTGCTGAAGCTTTCTTT
TRBJ1-5 | TRBV29-1 | NA | TRBD1 | CSVGDRGRQPQHF | TGCAGCGTTGGGGACAGGGGACGTCAGCCCCAGCATTTT
TRBJ2-1 | TRBV7-6 | few | TRBD1 | CASSFRTGGFSGEQFF | TGTGCCAGCAGCTTTCGGACAGGGGGCTTCTCAGGGGAGCAGTTCTTC
TRBJ1-1 | TRBV2 | NA | NA | CASGRLLTEAFF | TGTGCCAGCGGGAGGTTGTTGACTGAAGCTTTCTTT
TRBJ2-7 | TRBV5-1 | NA | NA | CASSLGGNHYEQYF | TGCGCCAGCAGCTTGGGCGGGAACCACTACGAGCAGTACTTC
TRBJ2-1 | TRBV7-9 | NA | NA | CASSLAGVSSYNEQFF | TGTGCCAGCAGCTTAGCGGGAGTAAGCTCCTACAATGAGCAGTTCTTC
TRBJ1-2 | TRBV29-1 | NA | NA | CSVSGQSPTYGYTF | TGCAGCGTCTCTGGTCAGTCTCCGACTTATGGCTACACCTTC
TRBJ2-3 | TRBV28 | few | NA | CASSGLYRADTQYF | TGTGCCAGCAGCGGACTCTACCGAGCAGATACGCAGTATTTT
TRBJ1-6 | TRBV10-3 | NA | TRBD1 | CAITGTVNSPLHF | TGTGCCATCACAGGGACAGTTAATTCACCCCTCCACTTT
TRBJ1-5 | TRBV18 | NA | NA | CASSPTNGAQPQHF | TGTGCCAGCTCACCTACAAATGGAGCGCAGCCCCAGCATTTT
TRBJ2-1 | TRBV11-2 | NA | TRBD1 | CASSLAPGTGANEQFF | TGTGCCAGCAGCTTAGCCCCCGGGACAGGGGCCAATGAGCAGTTCTTC
TRBJ1-2 | TRBV4-3 | NA | TRBD1 | CASRPGQGLYGYTF | TGCGCCAGCAGACCGGGACAGGGGTTGTATGGCTACACCTTC
TRBJ2-5 | TRBV7-2 | NA | TRBD1 | CASSLRRFGTGGMETQYF | TGTGCCAGCAGCTTAAGAAGATTCGGGACAGGGGGTATGGAGACCCAGTACTTC
TRBJ1-5 | TRBV5-5 | NA | NA | CASSPEGYQPQHF | TGTGCCAGCAGCCCGGAGGGTTATCAGCCCCAGCATTTT
TRBJ2-7 | TRBV29-1 | NA | NA | CSVRSGIYEQYF | TGCAGCGTCCGAAGCGGAATATACGAGCAGTACTTC
TRBJ1-5 | TRBV28 | few | NA | CASSLSGSRPQAHQPQHF | TGTGCCAGCAGTTTATCTGGTTCCCGTCCCCAAGCGCATCAGCCCCAGCATTTT
TRBJ1-1 | TRBV15 | NA | TRBD1 | CATRPGDREATEAFF | TGTGCCACCAGGCCTGGGGACAGGGAGGCCACTGAAGCTTTCTTT
TRBJ1-1 | TRBV19 | NA | TRBD1 | CASSNTGANTEAFF | TGTGCCAGTAGTAACACAGGGGCGAACACTGAAGCTTTCTTT